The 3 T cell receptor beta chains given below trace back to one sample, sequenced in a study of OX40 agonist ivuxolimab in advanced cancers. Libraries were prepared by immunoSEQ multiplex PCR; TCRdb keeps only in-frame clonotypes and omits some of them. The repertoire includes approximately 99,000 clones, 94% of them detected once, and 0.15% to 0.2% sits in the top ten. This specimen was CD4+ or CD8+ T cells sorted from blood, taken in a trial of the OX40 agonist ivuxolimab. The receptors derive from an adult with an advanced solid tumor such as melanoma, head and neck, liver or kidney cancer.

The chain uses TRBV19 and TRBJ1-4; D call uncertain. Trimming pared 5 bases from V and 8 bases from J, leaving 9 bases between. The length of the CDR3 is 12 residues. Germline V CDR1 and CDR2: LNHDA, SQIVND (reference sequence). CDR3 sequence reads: CASSPTPEKLFF. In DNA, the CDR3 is TGTGCCAGTAGTCCCACCCCGGAAAAACTGTTTTTT.

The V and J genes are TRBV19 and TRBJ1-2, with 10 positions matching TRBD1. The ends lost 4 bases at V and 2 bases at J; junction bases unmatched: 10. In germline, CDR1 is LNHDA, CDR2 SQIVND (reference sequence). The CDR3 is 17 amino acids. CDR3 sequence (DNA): TGTGCCAGTAGTAGGATGGGGACAGGGGTGCGGAACTATGGCTACACCTTC. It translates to CASSRMGTGVRNYGYTF.

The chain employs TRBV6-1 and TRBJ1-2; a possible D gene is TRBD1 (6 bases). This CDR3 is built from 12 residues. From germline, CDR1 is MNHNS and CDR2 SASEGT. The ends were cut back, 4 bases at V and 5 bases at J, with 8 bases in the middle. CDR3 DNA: TGTGCCAGCAGTGCGGACAGTTATGGCTACACCTTC. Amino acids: CASSADSYGYTF.